One and the same sample provided the 28 T cell receptor beta chains below, sequenced in a study of shared clonotypes between healthy human individuals. Produced via immunoSEQ multiplex PCR; TCRdb's table is partial and in-frame only. The sample lists some 660,000 clones, 73% occurring once. The sample comprised memory CD4+ T cells sorted from blood. Subset described: CD45RA-negative fraction. These receptors were taken from a woman aged 25 to 45 in good health.

This clone was observed a few times. The chain's CDR3 is CSVTPPTGANYGYTF. As DNA, the CDR3 is TGCAGCGTGACACCCCCCACGGGGGCGAACTATGGCTACACCTTC. V usage is TRBV29-1 and J usage is TRBJ1-2; maybe TRBD1 (6 bases). The germline gives CDR1 SQVTM, CDR2 ANQGSEA. This CDR3 is built from 15 residues. V lost 6 bases to trimming and J lost 2 bases, with 19 bases between them.

This clone was recorded many times. This sequence joins TRBV9 and TRBJ2-3, with 9 bases aligning to TRBD2. Germline V gene data show CDR1 as SGDLS and CDR2 as YYNGEE. J gave up 3 bases and V 0 bases, and 8 bases lay outside the gene matches. CDR3 length: 17 amino acids. The CDR3 reads CASSVGSSSGETDTQYF. In nucleotides, the CDR3 is TGTGCCAGCAGCGTAGGGAGCTCTAGCGGGGAAACAGATACGCAGTATTTT.

The V call is TRBV19, the J call TRBJ1-2; 10 bases match TRBD1. From germline, CDR1 is LNHDA and CDR2 SQIVND (reference sequence). The CDR3 totals 15 residues. V trimming: 5 bases; J trimming: 2 bases; junction bases outside the gene matches: 5. This chain's CDR3 is CASSYPGQGNYGYTF. In nucleotides, the CDR3 is TGTGCCAGTAGTTATCCGGGACAGGGGAACTATGGCTACACCTTC.

This clone occurred a few times. The genes are TRBV27 and TRBJ1-5; 7 nucleotides align to TRBD1. With V trimmed by 6 bases and J by 4 bases, 9 bases remained unmatched. Germline V gives CDR1 MNHEY, CDR2 SMNVEV (reference sequence). The CDR3 has 15 amino acids. CDR3 protein: CASRTGTEHNQPQHF. The CDR3 DNA sequence: TGTGCCAGCAGAACCGGGACAGAACATAATCAGCCCCAGCATTTT.

This chain joins TRBV5-1 and TRBJ2-2, with TRBD2 matching over 14 bases. Germline assignment: CDR1 SGHRS and CDR2 YFSETQ. The V and J ends lost 0 bases and 0 bases, in that order; junction bases with no gene match: 4. The CDR3 totals 19 residues. This chain's CDR3 is CASSLAPGLAGANTGELFF. The CDR3 DNA sequence: TGCGCCAGCAGCTTGGCCCCGGGACTAGCGGGAGCGAACACCGGGGAGCTGTTTTTT.

This clone was detected a few times. The V call is TRBV27, the J call TRBJ2-7; TRBD2 matches 9 bases. The CDR3 runs 15 residues. V shed 5 bases and J 1 base; nucleotides not matched to a gene: 6. Germline V gene sequence: CDR1 MNHEY, CDR2 SMNVEV (reference sequence). The CDR3 loop is CASSPGTSWSYEQYF. The DNA of the CDR3 is TGTGCCAGCAGTCCCGGGACTAGCTGGTCCTACGAGCAGTACTTC.

V is TRBV4-1 and J is TRBJ2-7; no clear D gene. CDR1 and CDR2 from the germline V gene are MGHRA and YSYEKL. Trimming took 0 bases from V and 4 from J, leaving 13 bases between them. The CDR3 extends over 15 amino acids. Here the CDR3 DNA reads TGCGCCAGCAGCCAAGAGAAGCGTCAACGGTACGAGCAGTACTTC. Amino acids: CASSQEKRQRYEQYF.

This rearrangement joins TRBV5-4 to TRBJ2-3; D perhaps matches TRBD1 (6 bases). CDR1 and CDR2 (germline): SGHNT, YYREEE (reference sequence). With 2 bases removed from V and 0 bases from J, the gap between germline ends came to 10 bases. This CDR3 contains 15 residues. The DNA of the CDR3 is TGTGCCAGCAGCTTAGGGGGAACTAGCACAGATACGCAGTATTTT. As protein: CASSLGGTSTDTQYF.

This sequence joins TRBV6-1 and TRBJ2-5, with D possibly called TRBD1 or TRBD2 (5 bases each). Germline loops: CDR1 MNHNS, CDR2 SASEGT. The CDR3 extends over 13 amino acids. V gave up 6 bases and J gave up 3 bases, with 11 bases separating them. The CDR3 DNA reads TGTGCCAGCAGACAGGACGGGAAAGAGACCCAGTACTTC. This sequence encodes CASRQDGKETQYF.

This clone appeared a single time. The CDR3 coding sequence is TGTGCCAGCAGTGTCACGGGGCCCCAGGCCCAGCATTTT. Translating it yields CASSVTGPQAQHF. The rearrangement uses TRBV6-1 and TRBJ1-5; weak D call: TRBD1 (5 bases). Germline V gene data show CDR1 as MNHNS and CDR2 as SASEGT. The CDR3 contains 13 residues. The V end lost 4 bases, the J end lost 11 bases, and 15 bases lay between the germline ends.

This clone was recorded only once. The J gene is TRBJ2-1, the V gene TRBV28; 10 nucleotides line up with TRBD2. The CDR3 loop spans 17 amino acids. The germline V gene has CDR1 MDHEN and CDR2 SYDVKM. Trimming took 8 bases from V and 6 from J; bases not matched to a gene: 16. In DNA form, the CDR3 reads TGTGCCAGCGACTCCGCCCGGGTAGCGGGAGGCGTCAATGAGCAGTTCTTC. This encodes CASDSARVAGGVNEQFF.

The gene calls are TRBV5-1 and TRBJ2-1; TRBD1 agrees at 8 bases. The CDR3 extends over 15 amino acids. CDR1 is SGHRS and CDR2 is YFSETQ in the germline V gene. The ends lost 4 bases at V and 8 bases at J; junction bases unmatched: 11. CDR3 protein: CASSRAGGSIDEQFF. The CDR3 DNA reads as TGCGCCAGCAGCCGGGCAGGGGGCTCGATCGATGAGCAGTTCTTC. Full variable domain (remainder filled in from reference TRBV5-1 and TRBJ2-1): KAGVTQTPRYLIKTRGQQVTLSCSPISGHRSVSWYQQTPGQGLQFLFEYFSETQRNKGNFPGRFSGRQFSNSRSEMNVSTLELGDSALYLCASSRAGGSIDEQFFGPGTRLTVL.

The rearrangement links TRBV28 to TRBJ1-4, with D perhaps matching TRBD1 (5 bases). Germline CDR1 and CDR2: MDHEN and SYDVKM. Trimming cost V 4 bases and J 3 bases, with 12 bases left between them. This CDR3 has 15 amino acids. CDR3 amino acids: CASSSPLGANEKLFF. The DNA for the CDR3 is TGTGCCAGCAGTTCTCCCCTAGGGGCTAATGAAAAACTGTTTTTT.

The chain uses TRBV2 and TRBJ1-5; D is unresolved. Germline CDR1 and CDR2: SNHLY and FYNNEI. The CDR3 covers 14 residues. V was clipped by 4 bases and J by 2 bases, with 9 bases between them. CDR3 coding DNA: TGTGCCAGCAGTGCGGTGGGCGGCAATCAGCCCCAGCATTTT. Protein product: CASSAVGGNQPQHF. The whole variable domain, remainder taken from reference TRBV2 and TRBJ1-5, is EPEVTQTPSHQVTQMGQEVILRCVPISNHLYFYWYRQILGQKVEFLVSFYNNEISEKSEIFDDQFSVERPDGSNFTLKIRSTKLEDSAMYFCASSAVGGNQPQHFGDGTRLSIL.

The chain couples TRBV6-6 to TRBJ1-5, with unresolved D. The CDR3 is 13 residues long. The V gene's germline CDR1 is MNHNY and CDR2 SVGAGI (reference sequence). The V end lost 2 bases, the J end lost 7 bases, and 9 bases lay between the germline ends. CDR3 protein: CASSYPAGQPQHF. The CDR3 DNA is TGTGCCAGCAGTTACCCGGCCGGGCAGCCCCAGCATTTT.

V is TRBV5-1 and J is TRBJ2-2; D is possibly TRBD1 or TRBD2 (5 bases each). Germline V gene sequence: CDR1 SGHRS, CDR2 YFSETQ. Between the trimmed V and J ends, which lost 3 bases and 5 bases, there was a span of 11 bases. This CDR3 is 14 amino acids long. CDR3 amino acids: CASSWGPGTGELFF. In nucleotides, the CDR3 is TGCGCCAGCAGCTGGGGACCTGGTACCGGGGAGCTGTTTTTT.

V usage is TRBV5-1 and J usage is TRBJ1-2, with D unclear. This CDR3 spans 14 amino acids. Germline values: CDR1 SGHRS, CDR2 YFSETQ. Trimming cost V 2 bases and J 6 bases, with 14 bases left between them. The CDR3 coding sequence is TGCGCCAGCAGCTTTATAGATTATGGCGATGGCTACACCTTC. It specifies CASSFIDYGDGYTF.

With respect to this clone: The junction and the germline gene differ at one end; a read error may be behind it. This chain links TRBV18 with TRBJ2-7, with D perhaps matching TRBD2 (6 bases). The germline V gene has CDR1 KGHSH and CDR2 LQKENI. This CDR3 has 13 residues. CDR3 in DNA: TGTGCCAGCTCGTCCCCGTCGGGGGACCCTTCAAGGTTC. Its protein product is CASSSPSGDPSRF.

The CDR3 nucleotides are TGTGCCAGTAGTACCCACGGGGGGGAGACCCAGTACTTC. This sequence encodes CASSTHGGETQYF. The chain carries TRBV19 and TRBJ2-5; 7 bases align to TRBD2. This CDR3 is built from 13 residues. Germline trimming cut 4 bases from V and 5 bases from J; bases unmatched to any gene: 4. Germline V CDR1 and CDR2: LNHDA, SQIVND (reference sequence).

This clone appeared a few times. J is TRBJ2-3 and V is TRBV28; 8 bases map to TRBD1. The V gene end was trimmed by 6 bases and the J gene end by 0 bases; junction bases not matched to a gene: 5. The CDR3 spans 15 residues. Germline V gene lookup returns CDR1 MDHEN and CDR2 SYDVKM. For the CDR3, the DNA is TGTGCCAGCAGCTTGACAGGGGCCAGCACAGATACGCAGTATTTT. It translates to CASSLTGASTDTQYF.

This chain connects TRBV10-1 to TRBJ1-1; D is unclear. V shed 0 bases and J shed 6 bases, with 14 bases lying between them. Germline lookup yields CDR1 WNHNN and CDR2 SYGVQD (reference sequence). The CDR3 has 15 residues. In nucleotides, the CDR3 is TGCGCCAGCAGTGAGTCGCTACCCCTCGGCTCTGAAGCTTTCTTT. Protein product: CASSESLPLGSEAFF.

The J gene is TRBJ1-2, the V gene TRBV28, with TRBD1 as a possible D gene (6 bases). V was shortened by 4 bases and J by 7 bases, with 10 bases between the two germline ends. The CDR3 totals 12 residues. The germline CDR1 and CDR2 sequences are MDHEN and SYDVKM. CDR3 sequence (DNA): TGTGCCAGCAGTTCCGGGGGCCGTGGCTACACCTTC. Residues: CASSSGGRGYTF.

This clone was seen once. The chain employs TRBV4-2 and TRBJ2-1, with 7 bases identical to TRBD2. The V gene's germline CDR1 is LGHNA and CDR2 YNFKEQ. The CDR3 spans 17 residues. V shed 6 bases, J shed 0 bases, and the junction held 11 bases outside the gene matches. The CDR3 region is CASSQSTSLSSYNEQFF. CDR3 in DNA: TGTGCCAGCAGTCAATCGACTAGCCTAAGCTCCTACAATGAGCAGTTCTTC.

Only one count was recorded for this clone. The CDR3 DNA sequence: TGTGCCAGTAGTATTGGGACAGGGGAACACACCTTC. Residues: CASSIGTGEHTF. The chain joins TRBV19 to TRBJ1-2; 10 bases agree with TRBD1. The V and J ends lost 3 bases and 12 bases, in that order; junction bases with no gene match: 4. Germline lookup yields CDR1 LNHDA and CDR2 SQIVND (reference sequence). The CDR3 runs 12 residues.

The chain links TRBV11-3 to TRBJ2-3; D call uncertain. Germline CDR1 reads SGHNT; CDR2 reads YENEEA. The CDR3 runs to 17 residues. V was clipped by 5 bases and J by 7 bases, with 25 bases between them. This chain's CDR3 is CASSLGSDSGLSHTQYF. The CDR3 DNA sequence: TGTGCCAGCAGCCTGGGGTCGGATTCTGGTCTCTCACATACGCAGTATTTT.

CDR3 DNA sequence: TGTGCCAGCAGCGCCACAGGGGCCCCCGGGGAGCTGTTTTTT. Translated, it gives CASSATGAPGELFF. The chain recombines TRBV9 with TRBJ2-2; 7 nucleotides line up with TRBD1. CDR1 is SGDLS, CDR2 YYNGEE, per germline. J lost 6 bases, V lost 3 bases, and 5 bases had no gene match. The CDR3 is made up of 14 amino acids.

V and J are TRBV13 and TRBJ2-5; D is ambiguous. Looked up from germline, CDR1 is PRHDT and CDR2 is FYEKMQ (reference sequence). Trimming stripped 6 bases from V and 5 bases from J, with 7 bases between. CDR3 length: 11 residues. Written as DNA, the CDR3 is TGTGCCAGCAGTCTCTCGGAGACCCAGTACTTC. Protein: CASSLSETQYF.

The chain recombines TRBV2 with TRBJ1-5; a weak D match, TRBD1 (6 bases). This CDR3 spans 14 amino acids. CDR1 SNHLY and CDR2 FYNNEI come from the germline V gene. Deletions cut 5 bases from V and 5 bases from J, with 13 bases between. The CDR3 DNA reads as TGTGCCAGCAGTACCAGACAGGAGCATCAGCCCCAGCATTTT. Amino acid sequence: CASSTRQEHQPQHF.